This is a list of T cell receptor beta chains from one sample in a study of blood T cell repertoires in COVID-19. Clones were sequenced by immunoSEQ multiplex PCR, and TCRdb holds only the in-frame ones, with some missing. In the table there are hundreds of thousands of clones, around 82% of which are singletons. The specimen sequenced was PBMCs or T cells enriched from blood (not recorded which). Receptors originate from a woman aged 40 to 49 who had been exposed to COVID-19. The CDR3 runs from the conserved cysteine through the conserved F or W. Fields, in order: V gene, D gene, J gene, clone size, CDR3 DNA, CDR3 protein. A D gene is named only where the DNA matches it firmly. Not all rows give a size; the values are once, few, many and, for expanded clones, a class.

>TRBV5-5|TRBD1|TRBJ1-6|-
TGTGCCAGCAGCTTGACCGCGGGACAGACCAATTCACCCCTCCACTTT
CASSLTAGQTNSPLHF
>TRBV5-8|-|TRBJ1-2|-
TGTGCCAGCAGCTTGACAGGGATGAACTATGGCTACACCTTC
CASSLTGMNYGYTF
>TRBV2|TRBD1|TRBJ1-3|-
TGTGCCAGCAGCACGTCGAGGGGGCGCGGAAACACCATATATTTT
CASSTSRGRGNTIYF
>TRBV28|-|TRBJ2-1|-
TGTGCCAGCAGTCCCGCCACGGGGGACAATGAGCAGTTCTTC
CASSPATGDNEQFF
>TRBV27|-|TRBJ1-2|-
TGTGCCAGCAGTTTCGCAGGGGACTATGGCTACACCTTC
CASSFAGDYGYTF
>TRBV7-3|TRBD1|TRBJ2-2|-
TGTGCCAGCAGCGACACGGGACAGGGCAACACCGGGGAGCTGTTTTTT
CASSDTGQGNTGELFF
>TRBV29-1|-|TRBJ2-1|once
TGCAGCTCACTCTCTTGGGGCGGGGGCCGAAGCTCCTACAATGAGCAGTTCTTC
CSSLSWGGGRSSYNEQFF
>TRBV5-1|-|TRBJ2-3|-
TGCGCCACCCAGTCTGTAGGGGGATTCACGGATACGCAGTATTTT
CATQSVGGFTDTQYF
>TRBV4-3|-|TRBJ1-2|-
TGCGCCAGCAGCCCGACTCGGACAGCTACTAACTATGGCTACACCTTC
CASSPTRTATNYGYTF
>TRBV6-5|TRBD1|TRBJ2-7|-
TGTGCCAGCAGTAGGGCCAGGGACAGGGGACACGAGCAGTACTTC
CASSRARDRGHEQYF
>TRBV19|-|TRBJ2-5|-
TGTGCCACGACGCGGGGGCCACAAGAGACCCAGTACTTC
CATTRGPQETQYF
>TRBV27|-|TRBJ1-1|-
TGTGCCAGCAGTTCCCGACGGCTGACAGACACTGAAGCTTTCTTT
CASSSRRLTDTEAFF
>TRBV6-5|TRBD1|TRBJ2-5|-
TGTGCCAGCAGTAAGGACAGGTCTCCGGAGACCCAGTACTTC
CASSKDRSPETQYF